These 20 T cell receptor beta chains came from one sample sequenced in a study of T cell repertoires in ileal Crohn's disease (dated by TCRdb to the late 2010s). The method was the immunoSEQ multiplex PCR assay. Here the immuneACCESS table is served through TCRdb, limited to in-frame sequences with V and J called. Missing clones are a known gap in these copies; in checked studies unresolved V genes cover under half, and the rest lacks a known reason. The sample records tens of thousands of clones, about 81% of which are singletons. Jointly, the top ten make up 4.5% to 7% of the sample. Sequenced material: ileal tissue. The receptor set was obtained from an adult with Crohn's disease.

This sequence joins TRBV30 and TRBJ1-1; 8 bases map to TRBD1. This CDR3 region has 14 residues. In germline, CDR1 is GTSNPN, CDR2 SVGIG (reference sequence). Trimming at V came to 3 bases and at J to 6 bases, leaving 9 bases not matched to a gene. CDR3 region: CAWSRDRGYSEAFF. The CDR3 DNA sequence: TGTGCCTGGAGCCGAGACAGGGGTTATTCTGAAGCTTTCTTT.

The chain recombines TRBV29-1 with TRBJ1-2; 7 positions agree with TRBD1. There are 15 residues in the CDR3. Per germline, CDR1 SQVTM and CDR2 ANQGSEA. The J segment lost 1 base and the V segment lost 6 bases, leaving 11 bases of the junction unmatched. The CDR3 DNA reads TGCAGCGTAGACGCCATCGGGGACAGTAACTATGGCTACACCTTC. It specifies CSVDAIGDSNYGYTF.

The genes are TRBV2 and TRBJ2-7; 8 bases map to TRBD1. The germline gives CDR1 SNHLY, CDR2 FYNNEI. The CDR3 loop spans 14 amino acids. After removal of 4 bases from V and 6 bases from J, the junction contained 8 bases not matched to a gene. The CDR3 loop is CASSARTGFGEQYF. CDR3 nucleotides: TGTGCCAGCAGTGCTAGGACAGGGTTCGGCGAGCAGTACTTC.

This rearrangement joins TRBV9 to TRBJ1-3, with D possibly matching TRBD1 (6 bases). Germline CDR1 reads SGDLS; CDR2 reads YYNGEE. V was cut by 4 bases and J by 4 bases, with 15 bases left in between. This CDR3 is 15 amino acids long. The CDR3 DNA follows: TGTGCCAGCAGCTCGGGACACCTAGGAGGAAACACCATATATTTT. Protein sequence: CASSSGHLGGNTIYF.

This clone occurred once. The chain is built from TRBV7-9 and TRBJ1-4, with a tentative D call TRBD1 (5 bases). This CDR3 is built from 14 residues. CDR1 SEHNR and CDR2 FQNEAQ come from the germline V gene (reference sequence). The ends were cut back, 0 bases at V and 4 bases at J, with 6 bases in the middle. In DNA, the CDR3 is TGTGCCAGCAGCTTAGCCGGGGGTAATGAAAAACTGTTTTTT. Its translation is CASSLAGGNEKLFF.

Here the CDR3 DNA reads TGCAGCGTCACCTTGACAGTCAATGAGCAGTTCTTC. Translated, it gives CSVTLTVNEQFF. The chain joins TRBV29-1 to TRBJ2-1; the D gene is possibly TRBD1 (5 bases). Trimming stripped 6 bases from V and 6 bases from J, with 12 bases between. The CDR3 has 12 amino acids. Germline CDR1 reads SQVTM; CDR2 reads ANQGSEA.

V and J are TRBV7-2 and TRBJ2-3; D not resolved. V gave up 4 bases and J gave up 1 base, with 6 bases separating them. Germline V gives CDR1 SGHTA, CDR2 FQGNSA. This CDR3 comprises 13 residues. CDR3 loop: CASSSLGTDTQYF. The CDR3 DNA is TGTGCCAGCAGCTCTCTAGGCACAGATACGCAGTATTTT. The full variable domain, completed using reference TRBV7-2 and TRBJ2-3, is GAGVSQSPSNKVTEKGKDVELRCDPISGHTALYWYRQSLGQGLEFLIYFQGNSAPDKSGLPSDRFSAERTGGSVSTLTIQRTQQEDSAVYLCASSSLGTDTQYFGPGTRLTVL.

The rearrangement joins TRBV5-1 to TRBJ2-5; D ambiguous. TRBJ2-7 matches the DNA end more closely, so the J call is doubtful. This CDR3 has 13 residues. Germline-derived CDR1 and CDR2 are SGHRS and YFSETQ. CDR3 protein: CASSLSSPYEQYF. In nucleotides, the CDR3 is TGCGCCAGCAGCTTGAGTAGCCCCTACGAGCAGTACTTC.

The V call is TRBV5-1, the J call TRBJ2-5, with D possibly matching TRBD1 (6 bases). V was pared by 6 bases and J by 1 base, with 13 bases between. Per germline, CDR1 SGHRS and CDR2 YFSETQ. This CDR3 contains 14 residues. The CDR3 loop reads CASTIQGGQETQYF. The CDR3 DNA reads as TGCGCCAGCACCATTCAAGGGGGCCAAGAGACCCAGTACTTC.

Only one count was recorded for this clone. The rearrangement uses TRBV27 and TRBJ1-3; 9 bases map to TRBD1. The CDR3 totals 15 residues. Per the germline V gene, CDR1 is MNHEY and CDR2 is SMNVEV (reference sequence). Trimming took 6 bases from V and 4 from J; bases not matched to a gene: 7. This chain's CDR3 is CASSSGTGIGNTIYF. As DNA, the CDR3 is TGTGCCAGCAGCTCCGGGACAGGGATAGGAAACACCATATATTTT.

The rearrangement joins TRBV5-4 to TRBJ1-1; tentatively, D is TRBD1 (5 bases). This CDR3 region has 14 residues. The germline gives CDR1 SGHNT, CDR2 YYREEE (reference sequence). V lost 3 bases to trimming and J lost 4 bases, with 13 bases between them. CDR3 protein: CASSSNLQGTEAFF. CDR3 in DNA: TGTGCCAGCAGCTCGAACTTGCAGGGCACTGAAGCTTTCTTT.

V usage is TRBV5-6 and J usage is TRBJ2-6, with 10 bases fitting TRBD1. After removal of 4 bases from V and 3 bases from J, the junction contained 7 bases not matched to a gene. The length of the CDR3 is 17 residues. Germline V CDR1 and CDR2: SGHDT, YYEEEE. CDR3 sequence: CASSRADRGRGANVLTF. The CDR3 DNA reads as TGTGCCAGCAGCCGCGCTGACAGGGGGCGTGGGGCCAACGTCCTGACTTTC.

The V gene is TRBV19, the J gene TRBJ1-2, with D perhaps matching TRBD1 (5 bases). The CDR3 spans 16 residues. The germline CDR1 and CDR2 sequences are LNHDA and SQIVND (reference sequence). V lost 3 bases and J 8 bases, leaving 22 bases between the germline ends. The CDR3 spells CASSIGRRGSSWGYTF. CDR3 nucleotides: TGTGCCAGTAGTATCGGTCGGCGGGGGTCGTCCTGGGGCTACACCTTC.

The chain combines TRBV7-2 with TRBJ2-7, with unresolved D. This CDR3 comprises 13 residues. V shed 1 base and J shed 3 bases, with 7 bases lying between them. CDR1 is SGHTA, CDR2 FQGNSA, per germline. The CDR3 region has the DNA TGTGCCAGCAGCTTAGTTGTAGACTACGAGCAGTACTTC. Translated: CASSLVVDYEQYF. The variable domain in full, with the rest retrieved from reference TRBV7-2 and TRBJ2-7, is GAGVSQSPSNKVTEKGKDVELRCDPISGHTALYWYRQSLGQGLEFLIYFQGNSAPDKSGLPSDRFSAERTGGSVSTLTIQRTQQEDSAVYLCASSLVVDYEQYFGPGTRLTVT.

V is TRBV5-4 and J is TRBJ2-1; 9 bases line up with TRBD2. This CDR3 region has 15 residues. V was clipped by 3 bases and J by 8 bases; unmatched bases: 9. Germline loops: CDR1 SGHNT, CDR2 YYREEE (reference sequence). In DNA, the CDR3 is TGTGCCAGCAGCTCATCCGGGACTAGCCTCCATGAGCAGTTCTTC. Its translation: CASSSSGTSLHEQFF.

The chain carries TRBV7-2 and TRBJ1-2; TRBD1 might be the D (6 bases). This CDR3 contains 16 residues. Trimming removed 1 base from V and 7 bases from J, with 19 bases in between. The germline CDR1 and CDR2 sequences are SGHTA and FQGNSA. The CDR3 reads CASSLGRGTGLGGYTF. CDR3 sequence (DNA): TGTGCCAGCAGCTTAGGCAGGGGCACCGGCTTAGGTGGCTACACCTTC.

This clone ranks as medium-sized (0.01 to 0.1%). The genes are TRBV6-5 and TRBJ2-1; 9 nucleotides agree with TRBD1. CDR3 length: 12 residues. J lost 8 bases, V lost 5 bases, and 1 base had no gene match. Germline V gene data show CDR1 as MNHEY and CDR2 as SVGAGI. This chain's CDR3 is CASSTGGDEQFF. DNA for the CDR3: TGTGCCAGCAGTACAGGGGGCGATGAGCAGTTCTTC.

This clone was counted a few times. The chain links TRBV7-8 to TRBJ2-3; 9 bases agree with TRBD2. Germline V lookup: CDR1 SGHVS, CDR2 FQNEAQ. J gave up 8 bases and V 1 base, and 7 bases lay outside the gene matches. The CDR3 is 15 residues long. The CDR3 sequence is CASSLESGGYLTQYF. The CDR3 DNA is TGTGCCAGCAGCTTAGAAAGCGGGGGGTACCTTACGCAGTATTTT.

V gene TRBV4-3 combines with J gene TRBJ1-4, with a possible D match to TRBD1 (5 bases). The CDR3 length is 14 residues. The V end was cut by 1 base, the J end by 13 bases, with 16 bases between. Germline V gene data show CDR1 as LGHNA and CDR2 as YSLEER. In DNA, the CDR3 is TGCGCCAGCAGCCAAGTGGGGGGTTCCCAAGGACTGTTTTTT. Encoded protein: CASSQVGGSQGLFF.

The CDR3 DNA sequence: TGTGCCAGCACCCCAAATTTTTTAGCAAACGAGCAGTACTTC. Residues: CASTPNFLANEQYF. This chain links TRBV7-2 with TRBJ2-7; no reliable D call. Germline loops: CDR1 SGHTA, CDR2 FQGNSA. V was cut by 7 bases and J by 5 bases, with 18 bases left in between. The CDR3 length is 14 residues.